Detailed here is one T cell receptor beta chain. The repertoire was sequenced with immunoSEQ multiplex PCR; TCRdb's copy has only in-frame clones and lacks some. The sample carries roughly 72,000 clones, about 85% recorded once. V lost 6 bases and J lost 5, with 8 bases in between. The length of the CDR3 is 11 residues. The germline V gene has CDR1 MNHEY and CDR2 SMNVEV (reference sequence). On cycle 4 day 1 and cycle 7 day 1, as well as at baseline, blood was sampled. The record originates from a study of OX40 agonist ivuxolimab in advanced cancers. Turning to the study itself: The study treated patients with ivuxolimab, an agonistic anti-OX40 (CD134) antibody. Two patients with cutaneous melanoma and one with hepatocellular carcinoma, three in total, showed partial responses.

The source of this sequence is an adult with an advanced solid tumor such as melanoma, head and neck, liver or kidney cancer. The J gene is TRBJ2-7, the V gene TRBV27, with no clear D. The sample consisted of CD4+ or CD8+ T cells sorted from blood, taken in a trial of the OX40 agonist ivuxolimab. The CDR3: CASRSHNEQYF. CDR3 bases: TGTGCCAGCAGGTCACACAACGAGCAGTACTTC.